This T cell receptor beta chain stems from a study of shared clonotypes between healthy human individuals. Study results and caveats: When compared with the clonotypes that were shared by all four sorted-subset donors, the non-shared clonotypes turned out to have lower generation probabilities.

CDR3 length: 13 amino acids. From germline, CDR1 is LNHNV and CDR2 YYDKDF (reference sequence). V gave up 5 bases and J gave up 6 bases, with 14 bases separating them. On sorted subsets, replicate PCRs used about 200 ng DNA, or tens of thousands of T cell genomes. Libraries were prepared by immunoSEQ multiplex PCR; TCRdb keeps only in-frame clonotypes and omits some of them. The repertoire holds some 1.5 million clones, with 96% as singletons. Notes on this clone: Its antigen is not identified.

The specimen was naive CD4+ T cells sorted from blood. Subset noted: CD45RA+ positively selected. The clonotype was recovered from a man aged 25-45 years in good health. The V call is TRBV15, the J call TRBJ2-7; tentative D call: TRBD1 (6 bases). The CDR3 reads CATSGTGFVEQYF. Written as DNA, the CDR3 is TGTGCCACCAGCGGTACAGGGTTCGTCGAGCAGTACTTC. Filled out from reference TRBV15 and TRBJ2-7, the complete variable domain reads DAMVIQNPRYQVTQFGKPVTLSCSQTLNHNVMYWYQQKSSQAPKLLFHYYDKDFNNEADTPDNFQSRRPNTSFCFLDIRSPGLGDTAMYLCATSGTGFVEQYFGPGTRLTVT.